The source of this T cell receptor beta chain is a study of blood T cells in healthy people across ages. With respect to this clonotype: What it binds is unknown.

The study, taken as a whole, reports: Age advanced and TCR beta diversity per million T cells fell, roughly linearly.

The second PCR ran about 6 to 11 cycles with a sample-barcoded 5' primer and J-beta primers. Samples each returned at least 3 million CDR3-containing paired-end reads. Using its own MiXCR run on the 5' RACE reads, TCRdb lists one record per CDR3 protein. The profile shows about 760,000 distinct CDR3 sequences, 56% of them singletons. All donors came from Russia, were Caucasian and healthy, and spanned ages roughly 6 to 100. This clonotype originated in a man aged 35 to 55 in good health. Input material: blood.

CDR3 sequence (DNA): TGTGCCAGCTCACCGAGCCAGGGGAGATTCACAGATACGCAGTATTTT. Its protein product is CASSPSQGRFTDTQYF. The rearrangement uses TRBV18 and TRBJ2-3; D is possibly TRBD1 (6 bases). This CDR3 is built from 16 residues. Trimming took off 3 bases at V and 2 bases at J, with 15 bases between the two ends. From germline, CDR1 is KGHSH and CDR2 LQKENI.